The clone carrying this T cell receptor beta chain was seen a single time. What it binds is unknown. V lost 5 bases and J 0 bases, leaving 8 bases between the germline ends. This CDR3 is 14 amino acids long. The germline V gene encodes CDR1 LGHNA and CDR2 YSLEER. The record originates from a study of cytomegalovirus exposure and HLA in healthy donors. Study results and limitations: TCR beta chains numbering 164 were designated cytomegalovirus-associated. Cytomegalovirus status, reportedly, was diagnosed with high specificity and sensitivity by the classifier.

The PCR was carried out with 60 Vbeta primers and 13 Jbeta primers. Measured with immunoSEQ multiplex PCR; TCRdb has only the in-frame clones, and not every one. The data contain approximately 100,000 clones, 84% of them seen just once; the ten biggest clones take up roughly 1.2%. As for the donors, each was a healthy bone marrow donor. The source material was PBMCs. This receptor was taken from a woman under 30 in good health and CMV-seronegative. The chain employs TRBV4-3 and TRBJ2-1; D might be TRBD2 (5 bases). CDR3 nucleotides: TGCGCCAGCAGCATCACTAGCTCCTACAATGAGCAGTTCTTC. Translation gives CASSITSSYNEQFF.